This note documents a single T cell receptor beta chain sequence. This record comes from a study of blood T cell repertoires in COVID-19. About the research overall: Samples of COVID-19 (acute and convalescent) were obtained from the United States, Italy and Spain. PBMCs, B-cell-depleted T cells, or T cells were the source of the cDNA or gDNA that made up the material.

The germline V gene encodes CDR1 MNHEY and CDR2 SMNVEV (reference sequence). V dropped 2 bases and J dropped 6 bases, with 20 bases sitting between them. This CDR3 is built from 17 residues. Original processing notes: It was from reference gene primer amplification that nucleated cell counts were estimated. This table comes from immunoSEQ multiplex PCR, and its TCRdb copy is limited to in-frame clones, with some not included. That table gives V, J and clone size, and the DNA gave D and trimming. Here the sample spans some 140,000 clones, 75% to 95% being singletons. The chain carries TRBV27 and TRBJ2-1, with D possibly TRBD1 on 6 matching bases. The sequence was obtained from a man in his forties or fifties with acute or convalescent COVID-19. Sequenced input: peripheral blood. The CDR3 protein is CASSLSPLQGRGNEQFF. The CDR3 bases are TGTGCCAGCAGTTTAAGCCCCCTACAGGGTCGGGGCAATGAGCAGTTCTTC.